These 17 T cell receptor beta chains were all obtained from the same sample, sequenced in a study of T cell responses to AZD1222 COVID-19 vaccine (dated by TCRdb to the early 2020s). The method behind the library was the immunoSEQ multiplex PCR assay. The clones in this table, taken by TCRdb from immuneACCESS, are in-frame only. Not every clone is retained; where verified, under half of the shortfall comes from an unresolved V gene, and the cause of the rest is unknown. Within this sample are 140,000 to 150,000 clones, with around 93% of them counted one time only. 2.5% to 4% of the sample comes from the top ten. The time point label on this specimen signifies: about 28 days (+/-7) after the second vaccine dose. The source material was peripheral blood, sampled 28 days after the second AZD1222 dose. These receptors all come from an adult who received the AZD1222 COVID-19 vaccine.

The chain couples TRBV2 to TRBJ1-6; tentative D call: TRBD1 (5 bases). Germline V gives CDR1 SNHLY, CDR2 FYNNEI. Trimming took off 7 bases at V and 7 bases at J, with 17 bases between the two ends. The CDR3 has 15 residues. The CDR3 DNA reads as TGTGCCAGCACCGATAGGGCAGGGAGAAATTCACCCCTCCACTTT. This encodes CASTDRAGRNSPLHF.

V gene TRBV7-3 combines with J gene TRBJ1-6; D is possibly TRBD1 (6 bases). Trimming took off 5 bases at V and 7 bases at J, with 12 bases between the two ends. CDR1 is SGHTA and CDR2 is FQGTGA in the germline V gene. This CDR3 spans 14 amino acids. CDR3 in amino acids: CASSAGTGNSPLHF. The CDR3 DNA sequence: TGTGCCAGCAGCGCCGGTACAGGGAATTCACCCCTCCACTTT.

The CDR3 is CASSPPVNNEQFF. DNA of the CDR3: TGTGCCAGCAGCCCCCCCGTCAACAATGAGCAGTTCTTC. The chain links TRBV7-3 to TRBJ2-1; the D is unclear. V shed 5 bases and J shed 5 bases, with 10 bases lying between them. Germline V gene lookup returns CDR1 SGHTA and CDR2 FQGTGA. There are 13 residues in the CDR3.

The chain has TRBV19 and TRBJ1-1, with D perhaps matching TRBD1 (5 bases). The CDR3 contains 14 residues. The germline V gene encodes CDR1 LNHDA and CDR2 SQIVND (reference sequence). V lost 6 bases to trimming and J lost 6 bases, with 17 bases between them. The CDR3 DNA follows: TGTGCCAGTAGCCCCCGAAGGGGTTATGCTGAAGCTTTCTTT. Amino acid sequence: CASSPRRGYAEAFF.

The chain carries TRBV27 and TRBJ1-2, with 9 nucleotides matching TRBD1. J gave up 5 bases and V 2 bases, and 0 bases lay outside the gene matches. Germline V gene lookup returns CDR1 MNHEY and CDR2 SMNVEV (reference sequence). The CDR3 contains 13 residues. CDR3 loop: CASSLGTGYGYTF. The CDR3 DNA is TGTGCCAGCAGTTTAGGGACAGGGTATGGCTACACCTTC.

The rearrangement joins TRBV4-3 to TRBJ2-5; D gene unclear. This CDR3 contains 14 residues. The ends were cut back, 6 bases at V and 0 bases at J, with 11 bases in the middle. In germline, CDR1 is LGHNA, CDR2 YSLEER. The CDR3 loop is CASSHSTNQETQYF. As DNA, the CDR3 is TGCGCCAGCAGTCATTCGACAAACCAAGAGACCCAGTACTTC.

V gene TRBV7-9 combines with J gene TRBJ1-1; D ambiguous. The germline V gene has CDR1 SEHNR and CDR2 FQNEAQ (reference sequence). This CDR3 is built from 14 residues. V lost 1 base to trimming and J lost 0 bases, with 6 bases between them. As DNA, the CDR3 is TGTGCCAGCAGCTTAGAGCTTTTGAACACTGAAGCTTTCTTT. Translated: CASSLELLNTEAFF.

This sequence joins TRBV10-3 and TRBJ1-1; no definite D call. CDR1 and CDR2 (germline): ENHRY, SYGVKD. The CDR3 sequence is 13 residues long. The germline V and J ends were trimmed by 4 bases and 0 bases, with 6 bases remaining between them. DNA for the CDR3: TGTGCCATCAGTGGAGAGTTGAACACTGAAGCTTTCTTT. Protein product: CAISGELNTEAFF.

The table lists this clone with a count of one. The V and J genes are TRBV7-2 and TRBJ2-1, with D hard to call. Germline V gene lookup returns CDR1 SGHTA and CDR2 FQGNSA. Trimming pared 4 bases from V and 10 bases from J, leaving 8 bases between. The CDR3 spans 11 residues. The CDR3 loop reads CASSSLREQFF. The DNA for the CDR3 is TGTGCCAGCAGCTCCCTCCGGGAGCAGTTCTTC.

The CDR3 DNA reads as TGTGCCAGCAGCTTGTTAGGGGACACTGAAGCTTTCTTT. It yields the protein CASSLLGDTEAFF. The chain carries TRBV7-9 and TRBJ1-1; D perhaps matches TRBD1 (5 bases). V lost 3 bases and J lost 3, with 8 bases in between. CDR3 length equals 13 residues. Germline CDR1 SEHNR, CDR2 FQNEAQ (reference sequence).

The chain carries TRBV5-1 and TRBJ1-1; 7 bases are a match to TRBD1. Germline V gene data show CDR1 as SGHRS and CDR2 as YFSETQ. Losses at the gene ends were 0 bases for V and 3 bases for J; bases not matched to a gene: 5. There are 15 residues in the CDR3. The CDR3 DNA sequence: TGCGCCAGCAGCTTGGAGGGCAGGGGGGACACTGAAGCTTTCTTT. Protein product: CASSLEGRGDTEAFF.

The chain recombines TRBV7-2 with TRBJ1-2, with a possible D match to TRBD1 (5 bases). Trimming pared 2 bases from V and 0 bases from J, leaving 7 bases between. CDR1 and CDR2 from the germline V gene are SGHTA and FQGNSA. This CDR3 has 14 residues. DNA for the CDR3: TGTGCCAGCAGCTTAAGGGACCCTAACTATGGCTACACCTTC. Its protein product is CASSLRDPNYGYTF.

This chain connects TRBV28 to TRBJ1-4, with 7 nucleotides matching TRBD1. The CDR3 extends over 15 amino acids. The germline gives CDR1 MDHEN, CDR2 SYDVKM. J was trimmed by 9 bases and V by 5 bases; bases with no gene match: 12. This CDR3 reads CASSPQGGTVKKLFF. Here the CDR3 DNA reads TGTGCCAGCAGTCCCCAAGGGGGCACTGTGAAAAAACTGTTTTTT.

The chain has TRBV6-5 and TRBJ2-7; 7 positions match TRBD2. V lost 3 bases to trimming and J lost 3 bases; unmatched junction nucleotides: 8. The length of the CDR3 is 15 residues. From germline, CDR1 is MNHEY and CDR2 SVGAGI. The CDR3 spells CASSYSAGVGYEQYF. CDR3 DNA: TGTGCCAGCAGTTATTCGGCGGGAGTAGGCTACGAGCAGTACTTC.

V usage is TRBV29-1 and J usage is TRBJ2-7, with D perhaps matching TRBD2 (6 bases). Germline V lookup: CDR1 SQVTM, CDR2 ANQGSEA. The CDR3 consists of 12 residues. Between the trimmed V and J ends, which lost 4 bases and 3 bases, there was a span of 10 bases. The chain's CDR3 is CSVGDSFYEQYF. As DNA, the CDR3 is TGCAGCGTTGGGGACTCTTTCTACGAGCAGTACTTC.

The chain uses TRBV14 and TRBJ1-2; D is uncertain. This CDR3 region has 12 residues. V was pared by 0 bases and J by 4 bases, with 3 bases between. Looked up from germline, CDR1 is SGHDN and CDR2 is FVKESK. The CDR3 here is CASSQELYGYTF. The CDR3 coding sequence is TGTGCCAGCAGCCAAGAACTCTATGGCTACACCTTC.

The chain employs TRBV7-2 and TRBJ1-4, with a possible D match to TRBD1 (5 bases). Germline V gives CDR1 SGHTA, CDR2 FQGNSA. The CDR3 length is 15 residues. Between the trimmed V and J ends, which lost 2 bases and 4 bases, there was a span of 11 bases. In DNA form, the CDR3 reads TGTGCCAGCAGCTTAAGTCGCGACAGTAATGAAAAACTGTTTTTT. Translation gives CASSLSRDSNEKLFF.